The T cell receptor beta chain described here comes from a study of CD8 T cells in Susac syndrome (dated by TCRdb to about 2019). Broadly, across the study: Whether CD8+ T cell activation and differentiation in Susac syndrome was antigen driven was tested using repertoire sequencing.

RNA was extracted using the RNeasy kit, and about 0.5 to 1 ug of the RNA was reverse transcribed with random hexamers. The immunoSEQ multiplex PCR assay, which covers 54 Vbeta and 13 Jbeta segments, was used to amplify TCR beta CDR3 regions. Bias from PCR amplification was corrected by using a synthetic template baseline for primer optimization and for computational correction. The original methods were these. Reads were annotated to V, D and J genes per IMGT and analyzed with immunoSEQ Analyzer, keeping only productive sequences. Clonality was computed as one minus Shannon entropy normalized by log2 of the number of productive unique sequences. Public and private clones were assessed among the 100 most prevalent clones of each patient and control. A clone was defined as Susac-specific if it was absent from the healthy and MS cohorts, from roughly 1,000 published viral clones and from other ImmuneACCESS disease sequences. In-frame beta chains were kept once TCRdb had trimmed the public reads at Q25 with fastp and called clones with MiXCR. Every CDR3 protein is listed once, alongside the most common genes and DNA of its rows. TCRdb, not the original authors, processed these V and J calls. For this sample there are some 100,000 distinct CDR3 sequences; roughly 93% appear just once. About 0.09% of the sample rests with the top ten.

Peripheral blood CD8+ and CD4+ T cells from healthy donors, Susac syndrome patients and multiple sclerosis patients were profiled by high-throughput TCR beta sequencing. The multiple sclerosis controls were treatment-naive patients who had stable or active relapsing-remitting disease and met the revised McDonald criteria. Bulk CD8+ and CD4+ T cells were purified by magnetic negative isolation, while CD8+ TEMRA cells were enriched using FACS. Blood was drawn into EDTA tubes, processed within 24 hours, and PBMCs were isolated by density gradient centrifugation. PBMCs intended for TCR sequencing were cryopreserved in liquid nitrogen and thawed later in a water bath at 37 degrees C. The sorted or isolated CD4+, CD8+ and CD8+ TEMRA cells had a purity of 90% or higher. Comments on this clonotype: Its binding antigen is unknown. The input lacks base qualities; no much larger clone sits a single base away.

Beyond this particular receptor, the publication reports: The TCR sequencing and HLA analysis was acknowledged to have included a relatively small number of individuals.

The clonotype was recovered from a human donor with multiple sclerosis. Material for sequencing was CD4+ T cells from PBMCs.

Read as DNA, the sequence is TGCGCCAGCAGCCAAGAATCGTATTCGGTGAACACTGAAGCTTTCTTT. This gives the protein CASSQESYSVNTEAFF. In this chain, TRBV4-3 is recombined with TRBJ1-1; no D gene is confidently identified. CDR1 LGHNA and CDR2 YSLEER are derived from the germline V gene. V is shortened by 0 bases, J by 0 bases, and the region joining them spans 11 bases. The CDR3 starts with the cysteine, ends with the phenylalanine, and has 16 residues. The only DNA kept is the CDR3, 48 bases in frame from the first base.